A single sample is the source of the 24 T cell receptor beta chains below, sequenced in a study of graft-versus-host responses after intestinal transplantation (dated by TCRdb to the early 2020s). Per the publication, the time point label means: cells obtained before transplantation from donor or recipient. The method was the immunoSEQ multiplex PCR assay. The table comes from immuneACCESS by way of TCRdb, which keeps in-frame sequences with V and J called. Part of the clones is missing from these tables; in studies checked, under half for an unresolved V gene and the rest for unknown reasons. The sample table contains fewer than 25,000 clones; only one count was recorded for around 35% of them. In total, the top ten clones hold 1.5% to 2.5% of the sample. Sequencing used alloreactive CD4+ T cells from a mixed lymphocyte reaction culture, obtained before transplantation. Per the publication, the cell subset or site label means: CFSE-low proliferating T cells sorted from approximately 6-day pre-transplant mixed lymphocyte reaction (GvH or HvG direction). The receptors here all came from a human patient who was an organ donor for intestinal transplantation.

This clone came up a few times. CDR3: CASSGGTGMGGYTF. The CDR3 DNA follows: TGTGCCAGCAGTGGAGGGACAGGAATGGGTGGCTACACCTTC. The chain couples TRBV6-1 to TRBJ1-2; 8 bases match TRBD1. V lost 4 bases and J lost 7; bases outside the gene matches: 8. The CDR3 is 14 residues long. CDR1 MNHNS and CDR2 SASEGT come from the germline V gene.

This rearrangement joins TRBV6-5 to TRBJ2-4, with no clear D. V gave up 5 bases and J gave up 0 bases, with 8 bases separating them. Germline V gene sequence: CDR1 MNHEY, CDR2 SVGAGI. This CDR3 comprises 14 residues. The CDR3 sequence is CASSPALAKNIQYF. CDR3 sequence (DNA): TGTGCCAGCAGTCCAGCTCTAGCCAAAAACATTCAGTACTTC.

Here the CDR3 DNA reads TGTGCCAGCAGTTCCCCGGGACTGGGCTACGAGCAGTACTTC. Residues: CASSSPGLGYEQYF. The rearrangement uses TRBV6-1 and TRBJ2-7, with D tentatively TRBD2 (6 bases). Deletions cut 5 bases from V and 3 bases from J, with 14 bases between. This CDR3 is built from 14 residues. CDR1 MNHNS and CDR2 SASEGT come from the germline V gene.

This clone was seen only a few times. The chain recombines TRBV30 with TRBJ2-1; 7 bases align to TRBD2. The J segment lost 1 base and the V segment lost 0 bases, leaving 3 bases of the junction unmatched. In germline, CDR1 is GTSNPN, CDR2 SVGIG (reference sequence). This CDR3 comprises 15 residues. The CDR3 loop is CAWSVLGRSYNEQFF. In DNA, the CDR3 is TGTGCCTGGAGTGTACTCGGGAGGTCCTACAATGAGCAGTTCTTC.

The chain joins TRBV10-3 to TRBJ2-1; 9 bases match TRBD1. This CDR3 region has 13 residues. Germline V gene lookup returns CDR1 ENHRY and CDR2 SYGVKD. The V segment lost 10 bases and the J segment 4 bases; nucleotides outside the gene matches: 5. The CDR3 DNA follows: TGTGCCACAACCGGGACAGGGTACAATGAGCAGTTCTTC. Protein product: CATTGTGYNEQFF.

The chain links TRBV5-6 to TRBJ2-5, with D hard to call. Germline V lookup: CDR1 SGHDT, CDR2 YYEEEE. The CDR3 loop spans 15 amino acids. Trimming shortened V by 2 bases and J by 0 bases, and 11 bases separated the two germline ends. The CDR3 nucleotides are TGTGCCAGCAGCTTAGTTACAGAATACCAAGAGACCCAGTACTTC. Encoded protein: CASSLVTEYQETQYF.

The chain carries TRBV11-2 and TRBJ2-5; D is uncertain. This CDR3 region has 14 residues. Germline loops: CDR1 SGHAT, CDR2 FQNNGV. With 4 bases removed from V and 7 bases from J, the gap between germline ends came to 16 bases. The CDR3 DNA reads as TGTGCCAGCAGCTACCTTACGGGCCGTGGGACCCAGTACTTC. As protein: CASSYLTGRGTQYF. Supplemented by reference TRBV11-2 and TRBJ2-5, the full variable domain reads EAGVAQSPRYKIIEKRQSVAFWCNPISGHATLYWYQQILGQGPKLLIQFQNNGVVDDSQLPKDRFSAERLKGVDSTLKIQPAKLEDSAVYLCASSYLTGRGTQYFGPGTRLLVL.

This clone turned up a few times. The rearrangement joins TRBV7-9 to TRBJ2-3, with D perhaps matching TRBD1 or TRBD2 (5 bases each). Trimming stripped 3 bases from V and 4 bases from J, with 14 bases between. Germline V gene sequence: CDR1 SEHNR, CDR2 FQNEAQ (reference sequence). CDR3 size: 15 residues. The DNA of the CDR3 is TGTGCCAGCAGCTTTGACACCCGAGGGGCAGATACGCAGTATTTT. Translation: CASSFDTRGADTQYF. Full variable domain (outside the CDR3, taken from reference TRBV7-9 and TRBJ2-3): DTGVSQNPRHKITKRGQNVTFRCDPISEHNRLYWYRQTLGQGPEFLTYFQNEAQLEKSRLLSDRFSAERPKGSFSTLEIQRTEQGDSAMYLCASSFDTRGADTQYFGPGTRLTVL.

This sequence joins TRBV30 and TRBJ1-3; D is unclear. Trimming shortened V by 2 bases and J by 2 bases, and 4 bases separated the two germline ends. CDR3 size: 12 residues. Germline loops: CDR1 GTSNPN, CDR2 SVGIG (reference sequence). The DNA for the CDR3 is TGTGCCTGGAGTTTGCCTGGAAACACCATATATTTT. Translation: CAWSLPGNTIYF.

The gene calls are TRBV7-8 and TRBJ1-2; maybe TRBD1 (5 bases). Germline CDR1 reads SGHVS; CDR2 reads FQNEAQ. The CDR3 contains 14 residues. Trimming took 5 bases from V and 8 from J, leaving 18 bases between them. The CDR3 DNA follows: TGTGCCAGCAGCCAATTTCGGAGGGGTGTAGGCTACACCTTC. Translating it yields CASSQFRRGVGYTF. The whole variable domain, remainder taken from reference TRBV7-8 and TRBJ1-2, is GAGVSQSPRYKVAKRGQDVALRCDPISGHVSLFWYQQALGQGPEFLTYFQNEAQLDKSGLPSDRFFAERPEGSVSTLKIQRTQQEDSAVYLCASSQFRRGVGYTFGSGTRLTVV.

In this sample, this clone is medium-sized (0.01 to 0.1%). The chain combines TRBV5-6 with TRBJ2-4; 11 positions match TRBD2. The CDR3 is made up of 17 amino acids. The germline CDR1 and CDR2 sequences are SGHDT and YYEEEE. Germline trimming cut 2 bases from V and 1 base from J; bases unmatched to any gene: 5. The CDR3 protein is CASSFTSGSGAKNIQYF. CDR3 coding DNA: TGTGCCAGCAGCTTCACTAGCGGGAGTGGGGCCAAAAACATTCAGTACTTC.

The chain has TRBV11-2 and TRBJ2-7; D unclear. V shed 3 bases and J shed 7 bases, with 22 bases lying between them. This CDR3 region has 16 residues. Per germline, CDR1 SGHAT and CDR2 FQNNGV. The CDR3 spells CASSFSTTAPTWEQYF. DNA of the CDR3: TGTGCCAGCAGCTTTAGTACGACGGCCCCGACGTGGGAGCAGTACTTC.

This clone was counted a few times. The V call is TRBV7-2, the J call TRBJ2-3; 8 nucleotides align to TRBD2. This CDR3 is 14 amino acids long. Losses at the gene ends were 2 bases for V and 5 bases for J; bases not matched to a gene: 3. Germline CDR1 is SGHTA and CDR2 is FQGNSA. The CDR3 is CASSLRGGGDTQYF. The CDR3 DNA reads TGTGCCAGCAGCTTACGGGGGGGAGGAGATACGCAGTATTTT.

The rearrangement links TRBV15 to TRBJ2-7; the D is unclear. CDR3 length: 13 residues. Trimming stripped 6 bases from V and 3 bases from J, with 12 bases between. CDR1 is LNHNV and CDR2 is YYDKDF in the germline V gene (reference sequence). The CDR3 coding sequence is TGTGCCACCAGTAAGGACCGGGTCTACGAGCAGTACTTC. It translates to CATSKDRVYEQYF. The whole variable domain, remainder taken from reference TRBV15 and TRBJ2-7, is DAMVIQNPRYQVTQFGKPVTLSCSQTLNHNVMYWYQQKSSQAPKLLFHYYDKDFNNEADTPDNFQSRRPNTSFCFLDIRSPGLGDTAMYLCATSKDRVYEQYFGPGTRLTVT.

The table lists this clone with a few counts. This chain connects TRBV5-1 to TRBJ2-2; D is unresolved. Germline-derived CDR1 and CDR2 are SGHRS and YFSETQ. V lost 0 bases and J lost 5, with 5 bases in between. The CDR3 is 13 residues long. CDR3 DNA sequence: TGCGCCAGCAGCTTGGGGGCGACCGGGGAGCTGTTTTTT. Translating it yields CASSLGATGELFF.

The rearrangement links TRBV7-9 to TRBJ2-1; D is unclear. Trimming stripped 5 bases from V and 0 bases from J, with 14 bases between. The CDR3 has 16 residues. Germline CDR1 is SEHNR and CDR2 is FQNEAQ (reference sequence). The CDR3 region is CASSPESVGSYNEQFF. Written as DNA, the CDR3 is TGTGCCAGCAGCCCCGAGTCGGTGGGCTCCTACAATGAGCAGTTCTTC.

This chain connects TRBV5-1 to TRBJ1-1; D perhaps matches TRBD1 (6 bases). This CDR3 has 18 residues. The V end was cut by 0 bases, the J end by 1 base, with 19 bases between. The V gene's germline CDR1 is SGHRS and CDR2 YFSETQ. The CDR3 sequence is CASSLVPGARGRNTEAFF. DNA of the CDR3: TGCGCCAGCAGCTTGGTACCGGGGGCCCGAGGGAGGAACACTGAAGCTTTCTTT.

A few counts support this clone. The genes are TRBV28 and TRBJ1-2, with TRBD1 matching over 9 bases. The CDR3 runs 14 residues. V lost 6 bases to trimming and J lost 5 bases; unmatched junction nucleotides: 7. Germline values: CDR1 MDHEN, CDR2 SYDVKM. The CDR3 protein is CASRTTGTGYGYTF. CDR3 coding DNA: TGTGCCAGCAGAACTACCGGGACAGGGTATGGCTACACCTTC.

The rearrangement links TRBV28 to TRBJ2-7, with D maybe TRBD1 (5 bases). The CDR3 totals 12 residues. The V end lost 11 bases, the J end lost 6 bases, and 17 bases lay between the germline ends. CDR1 MDHEN and CDR2 SYDVKM come from the germline V gene. CDR3 protein: CAGAGPNSEQYF. As DNA, the CDR3 is TGTGCCGGGGCCGGGCCTAACTCCGAGCAGTACTTC.

The chain couples TRBV9 to TRBJ2-5, with 10 bases that match TRBD2. The V gene end was trimmed by 3 bases and the J gene end by 6 bases; junction bases not matched to a gene: 5. The CDR3 is 14 amino acids. Germline V gives CDR1 SGDLS, CDR2 YYNGEE. CDR3 in amino acids: CASSASGSGQTQYF. The CDR3 coding sequence is TGTGCCAGCAGCGCTAGCGGGAGCGGGCAGACCCAGTACTTC.

This clone was counted only a few times. The chain employs TRBV19 and TRBJ2-1, with no clear D. V lost 0 bases to trimming and J lost 7 bases, with 10 bases between them. There are 14 residues in the CDR3. Germline CDR1 reads LNHDA; CDR2 reads SQIVND (reference sequence). The CDR3 loop is CASSIEHSANEQFF. The CDR3 DNA reads as TGTGCCAGTAGTATAGAGCACAGCGCGAATGAGCAGTTCTTC.

This clone has a handful of counts. The rearrangement joins TRBV5-3 to TRBJ2-2, with no clear D. TRBV5-3 qualifies as an ORF whose function is uncertain. Trimming removed 1 base at V and 1 base at J, with 8 bases between. This CDR3 comprises 15 residues. CDR3 amino acids: CARSLFPGNTGELFF. CDR3 sequence (DNA): TGTGCCAGAAGCTTGTTCCCAGGGAACACCGGGGAGCTGTTTTTT.

This CDR3 is CASSQVGQGAHNEQFF. The DNA of the CDR3 is TGCGCCAGCAGCCAAGTAGGGCAGGGGGCTCACAATGAGCAGTTCTTC. The rearrangement links TRBV4-1 to TRBJ2-1; 8 bases match TRBD1. Germline-derived CDR1 and CDR2 are MGHRA and YSYEKL. V lost 1 base, J lost 5 bases, and 7 bases stayed unmatched. The CDR3 is 16 residues long.

This chain uses TRBV28 with TRBJ1-1, with TRBD1 as a possible D gene (6 bases). This CDR3 is 13 amino acids long. Germline CDR1 MDHEN, CDR2 SYDVKM. Trimming cost V 8 bases and J 4 bases, with 14 bases left between them. The CDR3 DNA is TGTGCCAGCGGCACGGGGGGGCCCACTGAAGCTTTCTTT. Translation gives CASGTGGPTEAFF.